The rows below give T cell receptor beta chains drawn from one sample of a study of blood T cell repertoires in COVID-19. TCRdb's table, derived via immunoSEQ multiplex PCR, lists solely in-frame clones and lacks some. Counted here are approximately 220,000 clones, almost 90% occurring once; the ten biggest clones make up about 15%. The sample was PBMCs or T cells enriched from blood (not recorded which). Receptor source: a man younger than 40 who had been exposed to COVID-19. Both conserved end residues are part of each CDR3. Each record gives: V gene, J gene, clone size, D gene, CDR3 DNA, CDR3 protein. A D gene is named only where the DNA matches it firmly. Size is stated for part of the rows, as once, few or many counts, or as a class when the clone is expanded.

v_gene: TRBV19
j_gene: TRBJ2-7
abundance: NA
d_gene: TRBD2
CDR3nt: TGTGCCAGTAGTATCACTAGCGGCTACGAGCAGTACTTC
CDR3aa: CASSITSGYEQYF

v_gene: TRBV5-1
j_gene: TRBJ1-6
abundance: NA
d_gene: NA
CDR3nt: TGCGCCAGCGAGCTGAGACACCGTTCTCGTGGTTCACCCCTCCACTTT
CDR3aa: CASELRHRSRGSPLHF

v_gene: TRBV9
j_gene: TRBJ2-7
abundance: NA
d_gene: TRBD2
CDR3nt: TGTGCCAGCAGCGAGCGGGGGCGAAACTACGAGCAGTACTTC
CDR3aa: CASSERGRNYEQYF

v_gene: TRBV7-9
j_gene: TRBJ1-5
abundance: few
d_gene: TRBD1
CDR3nt: TGTGCCAGCAGCGAGAATGCACAGGGGAATCAGCCCCAGCATTTT
CDR3aa: CASSENAQGNQPQHF

v_gene: TRBV30
j_gene: TRBJ1-1
abundance: NA
d_gene: NA
CDR3nt: TGTGCCTGGAGTCGGAGCAAACCGGGAATGGCTTTCTTT
CDR3aa: CAWSRSKPGMAFF

v_gene: TRBV6-1
j_gene: TRBJ2-7
abundance: once
d_gene: TRBD1
CDR3nt: TGTGCCAGCAGTGACCCCGACAGGGGGAGCGAGCAGTACTTC
CDR3aa: CASSDPDRGSEQYF

v_gene: TRBV27
j_gene: TRBJ2-7
abundance: NA
d_gene: NA
CDR3nt: TGTGCCAGCAGTTGGGACGGGGGGCCCTACGAGCAGTACTTC
CDR3aa: CASSWDGGPYEQYF

v_gene: TRBV5-1
j_gene: TRBJ2-1
abundance: NA
d_gene: NA
CDR3nt: TGCGCCAGCAGCCAACAGGTTAGCTCCTACAATGAGCAGTTCTTC
CDR3aa: CASSQQVSSYNEQFF

v_gene: TRBV5-1
j_gene: TRBJ1-2
abundance: NA
d_gene: TRBD1
CDR3nt: TGCGCCAGCAGATTGGGACAGTCTAATGACTATGGCTACACCTTC
CDR3aa: CASRLGQSNDYGYTF

v_gene: TRBV4-3
j_gene: TRBJ1-2
abundance: NA
d_gene: TRBD1
CDR3nt: TGCGCCAGCAGCCAGGTGGGACAGAACTATGGCTACACCTTC
CDR3aa: CASSQVGQNYGYTF

v_gene: TRBV5-1
j_gene: TRBJ1-5
abundance: NA
d_gene: TRBD1
CDR3nt: TGCGCCAGCAGCTTGGGGCCCGGGACAGACAATCAGCCCCAGCATTTT
CDR3aa: CASSLGPGTDNQPQHF

v_gene: TRBV5-1
j_gene: TRBJ2-5
abundance: NA
d_gene: TRBD2
CDR3nt: TGCGCCAGCAGCTCGGGACTAGCGGGGGATGGTCCAGAGACCCAGTACTTC
CDR3aa: CASSSGLAGDGPETQYF

v_gene: TRBV7-9
j_gene: TRBJ2-3
abundance: NA
d_gene: NA
CDR3nt: TGTGCCATCAGGGGCGACGGCACAGATACGCAGTATTTT
CDR3aa: CAIRGDGTDTQYF

v_gene: TRBV23-1
j_gene: TRBJ1-1
abundance: NA
d_gene: NA
CDR3nt: TGCGCCAGCAGTCAACAGGGGCGGAACACTGAAGCTTTCTTT
CDR3aa: CASSQQGRNTEAFF

v_gene: TRBV15
j_gene: TRBJ1-4
abundance: NA
d_gene: TRBD1
CDR3nt: TGTGCCACATCACAGGGGGAGTATGAAAAACTGTTTTTT
CDR3aa: CATSQGEYEKLFF

v_gene: TRBV6-5
j_gene: TRBJ2-5
abundance: NA
d_gene: NA
CDR3nt: TGTGCCAGCATTCTTCAAGAGACCCAGTACTTC
CDR3aa: CASILQETQYF

v_gene: TRBV5-6
j_gene: TRBJ1-3
abundance: NA
d_gene: NA
CDR3nt: TGTGCCAGCAGCTTGGTGGGAGGCTCTGGAAACACCATATATTTT
CDR3aa: CASSLVGGSGNTIYF

v_gene: TRBV4-1
j_gene: TRBJ1-6
abundance: NA
d_gene: TRBD1
CDR3nt: TGCGCCAGCAGCCGGCCGGACAGGGTTAGCAATTCACCCCTCCACTTT
CDR3aa: CASSRPDRVSNSPLHF

v_gene: TRBV2
j_gene: TRBJ2-5
abundance: NA
d_gene: NA
CDR3nt: TGTGCCAGCGAGGAAGGCCACCAACTTCAAGAGACCCAGTACTTC
CDR3aa: CASEEGHQLQETQYF

v_gene: TRBV6-2/TRBV6-3
j_gene: TRBJ1-2
abundance: NA
d_gene: TRBD1
CDR3nt: TGTGCCAGCAGTTACTCGAGACAGGGCTATGGCTACACCTTC
CDR3aa: CASSYSRQGYGYTF

v_gene: TRBV27
j_gene: TRBJ1-2
abundance: NA
d_gene: NA
CDR3nt: TGTGCCAGCAGTTTGAAGACAGCAGGCGGCTACACCTTC
CDR3aa: CASSLKTAGGYTF

v_gene: TRBV29-1
j_gene: TRBJ2-1
abundance: NA
d_gene: NA
CDR3nt: TGCAGCGTCCGGGGGGCCAACTACAATGAGCAGTTCTTC
CDR3aa: CSVRGANYNEQFF

v_gene: TRBV3-1/TRBV3-2
j_gene: TRBJ1-4
abundance: NA
d_gene: TRBD1
CDR3nt: TGTGCCAGCAGCCATGCCGGACAGGTTAATGAAAAACTGTTTTTT
CDR3aa: CASSHAGQVNEKLFF

v_gene: TRBV5-4
j_gene: TRBJ2-5
abundance: NA
d_gene: TRBD2
CDR3nt: TGTGCCAGCAGCTTGGGACTAGCGGTGAAAGAGACCCAGTACTTC
CDR3aa: CASSLGLAVKETQYF

v_gene: TRBV6-2/TRBV6-3
j_gene: TRBJ2-1
abundance: NA
d_gene: NA
CDR3nt: TGTGCCAGCAGTTACGGGCCAAATGAGCAGTTCTTC
CDR3aa: CASSYGPNEQFF

v_gene: TRBV4-1
j_gene: TRBJ1-1
abundance: NA
d_gene: NA
CDR3nt: TGCGCCAGCAGCCATACAGCTGAGGGCACTGAAGCTTTCTTT
CDR3aa: CASSHTAEGTEAFF

v_gene: TRBV7-2
j_gene: TRBJ2-3
abundance: NA
d_gene: NA
CDR3nt: TGTGCCAGCAGCTTAAACCCCCCCTTTGAAGCTACGCAGTATTTT
CDR3aa: CASSLNPPFEATQYF

v_gene: TRBV5-1
j_gene: TRBJ1-3
abundance: NA
d_gene: NA
CDR3nt: TGCGCCAGCAGCCAGTACTCTGGAAACACCATATATTTT
CDR3aa: CASSQYSGNTIYF

v_gene: TRBV7-3
j_gene: TRBJ1-1
abundance: NA
d_gene: NA
CDR3nt: TGTGCCAGCAGCTTAGAGGGCCTGAACACTGAAGCTTTCTTT
CDR3aa: CASSLEGLNTEAFF

v_gene: TRBV15
j_gene: TRBJ1-3
abundance: NA
d_gene: NA
CDR3nt: TGTGCCACCAGCAGAGTCGTCAGGGCTGGAAACACCATATATTTT
CDR3aa: CATSRVVRAGNTIYF

v_gene: TRBV12-3/TRBV12-4
j_gene: TRBJ2-1
abundance: NA
d_gene: NA
CDR3nt: TGTGCCAGCAGGGTCGGGACTAATGAGCAGTTCTTC
CDR3aa: CASRVGTNEQFF

v_gene: TRBV23-1
j_gene: TRBJ1-5
abundance: once
d_gene: NA
CDR3nt: TGCGCCAGCTTGCGCTCGTCGGGTTATAGCAATCAGCCCCAGCATTTT
CDR3aa: CASLRSSGYSNQPQHF

v_gene: TRBV6-1
j_gene: TRBJ2-1
abundance: once
d_gene: NA
CDR3nt: TGTGCCAGCAGTGAGGGGTGGCGGGGGCCTTACAATGAGCAGTTCTTC
CDR3aa: CASSEGWRGPYNEQFF

v_gene: TRBV7-3
j_gene: TRBJ2-7
abundance: once
d_gene: TRBD2
CDR3nt: TGTGCCAGCAGCTTAGCCGGGACTAGCGGGGGGTACTCCTACGAGCAGTACTTC
CDR3aa: CASSLAGTSGGYSYEQYF

v_gene: TRBV11-3
j_gene: TRBJ2-3
abundance: NA
d_gene: NA
CDR3nt: TGTGCCAGCTCATACTCAATGGCGGGGGCGACGAATACGCAGTATTTT
CDR3aa: CASSYSMAGATNTQYF

v_gene: TRBV19
j_gene: TRBJ1-1
abundance: NA
d_gene: NA
CDR3nt: TGTGCCAGTAGTATGTACAGGGAAACGAACACTGAAGCTTTCTTT
CDR3aa: CASSMYRETNTEAFF

v_gene: TRBV9
j_gene: TRBJ2-5
abundance: NA
d_gene: NA
CDR3nt: TGTGCCAGCAGTAAACGAAGGGGGGGCGAATATGAGACCCAGTACTTC
CDR3aa: CASSKRRGGEYETQYF

v_gene: TRBV6-4
j_gene: TRBJ1-6
abundance: few
d_gene: NA
CDR3nt: TGTGCCAGCAGTGCAGGGGATGGATCACCCCTCCACTTT
CDR3aa: CASSAGDGSPLHF

v_gene: TRBV2
j_gene: TRBJ1-2
abundance: NA
d_gene: TRBD1
CDR3nt: TGTGCCAGCAGCCGAGGGGGCAGGGGAGGAGGGTACACCTTC
CDR3aa: CASSRGGRGGGYTF

v_gene: TRBV6-2/TRBV6-3
j_gene: TRBJ2-5
abundance: NA
d_gene: NA
CDR3nt: TGTGCCAGCAGTTTCAAAGAGACCCAGTACTTC
CDR3aa: CASSFKETQYF

v_gene: TRBV5-1
j_gene: TRBJ2-5
abundance: NA
d_gene: NA
CDR3nt: TGCGCCAGCAGCTTAGGGGGGGCGGAAGAGACCCAGTACTTC
CDR3aa: CASSLGGAEETQYF

v_gene: TRBV5-1
j_gene: TRBJ2-5
abundance: NA
d_gene: NA
CDR3nt: TGCGCCAGCAGCTCCGTTGCGGGGAGACAAGAGACCCAGTACTTC
CDR3aa: CASSSVAGRQETQYF

v_gene: TRBV14
j_gene: TRBJ2-2
abundance: NA
d_gene: NA
CDR3nt: TGTGCCAGCAGCCAATGGCGGATTAACACCGGGGAGCTGTTTTTT
CDR3aa: CASSQWRINTGELFF

v_gene: TRBV5-5
j_gene: TRBJ2-7
abundance: NA
d_gene: NA
CDR3nt: TGTGCCAGCAGCTCGCTGGGACTTAAGCCCTACGAGCAGTACTTC
CDR3aa: CASSSLGLKPYEQYF

v_gene: TRBV7-6
j_gene: TRBJ2-3
abundance: once
d_gene: NA
CDR3nt: TGTGCCAGCAGCTCCCTACGGACAGGACGCGGGGCAGATACGCAGTATTTT
CDR3aa: CASSSLRTGRGADTQYF

v_gene: TRBV6-5
j_gene: TRBJ2-5
abundance: NA
d_gene: TRBD2
CDR3nt: TGTGCCAGCAGTAGGGCGGGGGGCCAAGAGACCCAGTACTTC
CDR3aa: CASSRAGGQETQYF

v_gene: TRBV10-3
j_gene: TRBJ1-5
abundance: once
d_gene: TRBD1
CDR3nt: TGTGCCATCAGTGAGTCGATCGGTCTGACAGGGTTCGAACAGCCCCAGCATTTT
CDR3aa: CAISESIGLTGFEQPQHF

v_gene: TRBV4-3
j_gene: TRBJ2-3
abundance: NA
d_gene: TRBD2
CDR3nt: TGCGCCAGCAGGGCCGGGACTAGCGGGGGGGCCGATACGCAGTATTTT
CDR3aa: CASRAGTSGGADTQYF

v_gene: TRBV19
j_gene: TRBJ1-5
abundance: NA
d_gene: TRBD1
CDR3nt: TGTGCCAGTACCCAAGGACAGGGGGCGAATCAGCCCCAGCATTTT
CDR3aa: CASTQGQGANQPQHF

v_gene: TRBV9
j_gene: TRBJ2-5
abundance: NA
d_gene: TRBD2
CDR3nt: TGTGCCAGCAGCGGAACTAGCGGGGTATTAGAGACCCAGTACTTC
CDR3aa: CASSGTSGVLETQYF

v_gene: TRBV5-1
j_gene: TRBJ2-5
abundance: once
d_gene: TRBD1
CDR3nt: TGCGCCAGCAGCACACAGGGGGCCGGAATGGGAGAGACCCAGTACTTC
CDR3aa: CASSTQGAGMGETQYF

v_gene: TRBV9
j_gene: TRBJ1-3
abundance: NA
d_gene: TRBD1
CDR3nt: TGTGCCAGCAGCCCAGACCGGGACAGGGAATTGAACACCATATATTTT
CDR3aa: CASSPDRDRELNTIYF